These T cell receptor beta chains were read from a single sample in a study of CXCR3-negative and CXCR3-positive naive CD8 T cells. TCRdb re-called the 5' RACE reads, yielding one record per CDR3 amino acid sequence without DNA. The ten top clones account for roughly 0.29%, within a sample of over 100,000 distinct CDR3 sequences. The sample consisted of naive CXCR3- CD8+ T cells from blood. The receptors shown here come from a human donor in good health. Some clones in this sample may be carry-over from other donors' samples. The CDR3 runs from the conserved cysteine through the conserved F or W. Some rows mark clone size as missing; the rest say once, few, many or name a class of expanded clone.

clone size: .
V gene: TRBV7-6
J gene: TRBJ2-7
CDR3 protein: CASSLSVLAGGPGVEQYF

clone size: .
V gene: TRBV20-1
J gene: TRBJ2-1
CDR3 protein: CSARDYEVVHEQFF

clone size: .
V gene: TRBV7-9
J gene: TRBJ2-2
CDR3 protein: CASSSTWGWTGELFF

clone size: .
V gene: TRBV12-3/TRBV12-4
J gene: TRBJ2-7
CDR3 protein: CASSDGGGNEQYF

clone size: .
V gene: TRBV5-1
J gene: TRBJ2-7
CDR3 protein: CASSLDSGQGNEQYF

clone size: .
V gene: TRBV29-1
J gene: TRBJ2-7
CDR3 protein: CSARGGVKNYEQYF

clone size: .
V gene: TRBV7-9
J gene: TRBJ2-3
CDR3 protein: CASSFYGWTSTDTQYF

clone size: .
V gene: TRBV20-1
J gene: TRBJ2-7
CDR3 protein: CSARPGGPYEQYF

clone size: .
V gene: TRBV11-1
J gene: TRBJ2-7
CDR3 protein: CASSELRTGKQYF

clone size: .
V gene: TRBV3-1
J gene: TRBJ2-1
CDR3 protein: CASSQDATSAHNEQFF

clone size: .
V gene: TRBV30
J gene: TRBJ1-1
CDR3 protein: CAWSVEPMRYTEAFF

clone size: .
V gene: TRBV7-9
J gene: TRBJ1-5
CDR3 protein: CASSPMDQPQHF

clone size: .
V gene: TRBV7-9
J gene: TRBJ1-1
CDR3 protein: CASSNTQGRTEAFF

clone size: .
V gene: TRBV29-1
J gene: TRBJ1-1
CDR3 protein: CSGFSDTEAFF

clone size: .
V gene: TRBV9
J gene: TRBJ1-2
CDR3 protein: CASSAGNGYTF

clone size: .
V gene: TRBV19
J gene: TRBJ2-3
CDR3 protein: CASSPGTGGRADTQYF

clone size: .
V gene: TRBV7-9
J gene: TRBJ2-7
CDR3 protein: CASSPVGDREQYF

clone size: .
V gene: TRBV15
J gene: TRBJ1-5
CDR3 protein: CATSSVPGPRHNQPQHF

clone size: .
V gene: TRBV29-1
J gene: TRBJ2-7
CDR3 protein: CSARLPGQGAYEQYF

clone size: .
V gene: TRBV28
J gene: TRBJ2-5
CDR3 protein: CASSFAGVVETQYF

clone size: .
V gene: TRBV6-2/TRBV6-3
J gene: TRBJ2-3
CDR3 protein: CASSEGEHTDTQYF

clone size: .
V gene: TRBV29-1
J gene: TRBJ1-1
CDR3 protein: CSAGFSGYTEAFF

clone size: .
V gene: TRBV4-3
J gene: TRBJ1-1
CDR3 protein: CASSQDGRLDTEAFF

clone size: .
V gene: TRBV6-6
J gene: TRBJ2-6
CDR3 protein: CASSYWDRGYGANVLTF

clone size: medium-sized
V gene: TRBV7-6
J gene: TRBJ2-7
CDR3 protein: CASSLGAGPGYEQYF

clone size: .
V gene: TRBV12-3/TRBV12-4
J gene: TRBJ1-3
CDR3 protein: CASSYPLADRASGNTIYF

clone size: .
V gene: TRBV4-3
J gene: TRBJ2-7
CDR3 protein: CASSQIAGSTYEQYF

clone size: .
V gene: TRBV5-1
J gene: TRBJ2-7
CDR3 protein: CASSPLLVGDEQYF

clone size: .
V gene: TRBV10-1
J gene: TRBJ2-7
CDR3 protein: CASSEGELGYYKQYF

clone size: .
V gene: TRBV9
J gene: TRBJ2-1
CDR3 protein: CASSVKRESNEQFF

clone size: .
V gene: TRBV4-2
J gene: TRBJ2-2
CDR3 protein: CASSPKGQGNTGELFF

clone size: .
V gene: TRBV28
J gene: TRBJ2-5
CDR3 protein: CASSFPRRSETQYF

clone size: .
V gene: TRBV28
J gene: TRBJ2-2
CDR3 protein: CASSFAGLAGVDGELFF

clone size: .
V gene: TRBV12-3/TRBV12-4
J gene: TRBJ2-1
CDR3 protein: CASSPPQREKFF

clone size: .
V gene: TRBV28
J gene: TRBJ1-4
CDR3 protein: CASSPPVIGGGLLFF

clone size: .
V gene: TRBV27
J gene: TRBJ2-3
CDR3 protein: CASMRTRRHRFWDTQYF

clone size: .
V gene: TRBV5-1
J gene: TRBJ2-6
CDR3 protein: CASSAWPDRSGANVLTF

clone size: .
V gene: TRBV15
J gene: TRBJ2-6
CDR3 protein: CATSEAGSPGANVLTF

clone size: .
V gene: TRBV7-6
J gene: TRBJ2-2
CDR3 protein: CASSLEFPNTGELFF

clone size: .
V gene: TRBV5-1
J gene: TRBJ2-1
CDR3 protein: CASSPSSPGLQFF

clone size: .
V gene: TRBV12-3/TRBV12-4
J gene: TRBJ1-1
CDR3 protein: CASSFDPIGTEAFF

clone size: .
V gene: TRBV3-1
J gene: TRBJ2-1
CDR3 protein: CASSQDQAPGEGDEQFF

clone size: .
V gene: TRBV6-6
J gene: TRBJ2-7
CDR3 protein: CASSYSDFADGSYEQYF